The rows below give T cell receptor beta chains drawn from one sample of a study of blood T cell repertoires in COVID-19. Produced via immunoSEQ multiplex PCR; TCRdb's table is partial and in-frame only. Among about 160,000 clones listed, 90% were seen once. The specimen sequenced was peripheral blood. All receptors come from a man between 60 and 70 years old with active or convalescent COVID-19. Each CDR3 is given with its conserved first and last residue. D genes are given only for firm matches. Expanded clones get a size class; other rows say once, few or many, or leave the size out.

clone_size	d_call	v_call	j_call	cdr3_aa	cdr3_nt
.	.	TRBV7-9	TRBJ1-2	CASSLEGKEYGYTF	TGTGCCAGCAGCTTAGAGGGGAAAGAGTATGGCTACACCTTC
once	TRBD2	TRBV11-2	TRBJ2-5	CASSLRASGFQETQYF	TGTGCCAGCAGCTTAAGAGCTAGCGGGTTCCAAGAGACCCAGTACTTC
once	TRBD1	TRBV19	TRBJ2-7	CASSTGQGPYEQYF	TGTGCCAGTAGTACGGGACAGGGACCCTACGAGCAGTACTTC
.	.	TRBV5-8	TRBJ2-1	CATRRGYEQFF	TGTGCCACACGCAGGGGTTATGAGCAGTTCTTC
.	.	TRBV6-5	TRBJ1-2	CASSPGGIVAFGYTF	TGTGCCAGCAGCCCCGGAGGGATTGTGGCGTTTGGCTACACCTTC
once	.	TRBV11-3	TRBJ1-1	CASSSGSGFNEAFF	TGTGCCAGCAGCTCCGGGTCCGGGTTTAATGAAGCTTTCTTT
.	.	TRBV4-1	TRBJ2-4	CASSQGQAILAKNIQYF	TGCGCCAGCAGCCAAGGACAGGCCATTTTAGCCAAAAACATTCAGTACTTC
.	TRBD2	TRBV5-4	TRBJ2-3	CASSLRAGGPTDTQYF	TGTGCCAGCAGCTTACGGGCGGGGGGGCCTACAGATACGCAGTATTTT
.	TRBD2	TRBV29-1	TRBJ2-7	CSVADRGGRYEQYF	TGCAGCGTCGCGGATAGGGGCGGGAGATACGAGCAGTACTTC
.	TRBD1	TRBV6-5	TRBJ2-1	CASSSGTDRNEQFF	TGTGCCAGCAGCTCCGGGACAGATCGCAATGAGCAGTTCTTC
.	.	TRBV5-4	TRBJ2-3	CASSPTGRGTDTQYF	TGTGCCAGCAGCCCAACAGGGAGGGGCACAGATACGCAGTATTTT
.	.	TRBV4-1	TRBJ2-3	CASSQGAGAHRADTQYF	TGCGCCAGCAGCCAAGGGGCGGGGGCGCATCGGGCAGATACGCAGTATTTT
.	TRBD1	TRBV18	TRBJ1-1	CASSGQDSTEAFF	TGTGCCAGCTCAGGACAGGACTCCACTGAAGCTTTCTTT
.	TRBD1	TRBV5-1	TRBJ1-2	CASSLTNGQGIYGYTF	TGCGCCAGCAGCTTGACCAATGGACAGGGGATCTATGGCTACACCTTC
.	TRBD2	TRBV11-2	TRBJ2-3	CASSPRRGRALDTQYF	TGTGCCAGCAGCCCCCGTCGGGGGAGGGCCTTAGATACGCAGTATTTT
.	TRBD1	TRBV5-5	TRBJ1-2	CASSFQGQANYGYTF	TGTGCCAGCAGCTTTCAAGGACAGGCCAACTATGGCTACACCTTC
.	TRBD2	TRBV4-2	TRBJ2-7	CASSQTAVVGGSSYEQYF	TGTGCCAGCAGCCAAACCGCCGTAGTGGGCGGGAGTTCCTACGAGCAGTACTTC
.	TRBD2	TRBV19	TRBJ2-2	CASSRGLAGGGGELFF	TGTGCCAGTAGTAGGGGACTAGCGGGAGGAGGCGGGGAGCTGTTTTTT
.	.	TRBV18	TRBJ1-1	CASSPQGMNTEAFF	TGTGCCAGCTCACCGCAGGGCATGAACACTGAAGCTTTCTTT
.	.	TRBV7-6	TRBJ1-1	CASSWSRGEHGEAFF	TGTGCCAGCAGCTGGAGTCGCGGGGAGCACGGTGAAGCTTTCTTT
.	.	TRBV2	TRBJ2-1	CASRGRLVAEQFF	TGTGCCAGCAGGGGGAGACTAGTAGCGGAGCAGTTCTTC
.	.	TRBV10-2	TRBJ1-1	CASSEIRGTEAFF	TGCGCCAGCAGTGAGATTCGGGGAACTGAAGCTTTCTTT
once	.	TRBV10-3	TRBJ1-3	CAISENGFGNTIYF	TGTGCCATCAGTGAGAACGGGTTTGGAAACACCATATATTTT
once	.	TRBV19	TRBJ1-1	CASSVSGMRTEAFF	TGTGCCAGTAGTGTCTCGGGGATGAGGACTGAAGCTTTCTTT
.	TRBD1	TRBV5-4	TRBJ1-6	CASSLRQGVSPLHF	TGTGCCAGCAGCTTGCGCCAGGGGGTCTCACCCCTCCACTTT
.	.	TRBV19	TRBJ1-5	CAAGTQGIYQPQHF	TGTGCCGCAGGCACGCAGGGGATTTATCAGCCCCAGCATTTT
.	.	TRBV5-4	TRBJ1-3	CASSFRSGLGNTIYF	TGTGCCAGCAGCTTTCGTTCAGGGTTAGGAAACACCATATATTTT
.	.	TRBV7-6	TRBJ1-2	CASSLAPGSNYGYTF	TGTGCCAGCAGCTTAGCGCCAGGATCAAACTATGGCTACACCTTC
.	.	TRBV30	TRBJ1-3	CAWRDGLRGGNTIYF	TGTGCCTGGAGGGACGGGCTCCGCGGCGGGAACACCATATATTTT
.	TRBD1	TRBV18	TRBJ2-7	CASSPGGQGPYEQYF	TGTGCCAGCTCTCCAGGCGGACAGGGCCCCTACGAGCAGTACTTC
.	.	TRBV4-2	TRBJ1-4	CASSQGDSNIEKLFF	TGTGCCAGCAGCCAAGGAGACAGTAACATTGAAAAACTGTTTTTT
.	TRBD1	TRBV29-1	TRBJ1-4	CSVGTGGEDEKLFF	TGCAGCGTTGGGACAGGGGGTGAGGATGAAAAACTGTTTTTT
.	.	TRBV27	TRBJ2-3	CASSSPTVVDTQYF	TGTGCCAGCAGTTCTCCGACAGTCGTAGATACGCAGTATTTT
.	.	TRBV2	TRBJ1-2	CASSESGPTNGYTF	TGTGCCAGCAGTGAATCAGGGCCGACAAATGGCTACACCTTC
.	.	TRBV12-3/TRBV12-4	TRBJ1-5	CASSFTDQPQHF	TGTGCCAGCAGTTTTACAGATCAGCCCCAGCATTTT
.	.	TRBV24-1	TRBJ2-5	CATSDRETQYF	TGTGCCACCAGTGATCGGGAGACCCAGTACTTC
.	.	TRBV11-2	TRBJ1-2	CASSPGFSGYTF	TGTGCCAGCAGCCCCGGTTTTTCTGGCTACACCTTC
.	.	TRBV27	TRBJ1-1	CASSLRQGATEAFF	TGTGCCAGCAGTTTACGGCAGGGCGCCACTGAAGCTTTCTTT
.	.	TRBV20-1	TRBJ1-5	CSASLGDQPQHF	TGCAGTGCTAGTCTGGGCGATCAGCCCCAGCATTTT
.	.	TRBV2	TRBJ1-5	CASSEQGSGQPQHF	TGTGCCAGCAGTGAACAGGGTTCAGGACAGCCCCAGCATTTT
.	.	TRBV5-1	TRBJ1-1	CASSFGGLRVLNTEAFF	TGCGCCAGCAGCTTTGGAGGATTGCGAGTGCTGAACACTGAAGCTTTCTTT
.	TRBD1	TRBV6-5	TRBJ2-1	CASSRTGTEQFF	TGTGCCAGCAGCCGGACAGGGACCGAGCAGTTCTTC
once	TRBD2	TRBV28	TRBJ2-1	CASSAPTSGGNEQFF	TGTGCCAGCAGTGCCCCGACTAGCGGGGGCAATGAGCAGTTCTTC
.	.	TRBV6-5	TRBJ2-3	CASNEQGRTDTQYF	TGTGCCAGCAACGAACAGGGCCGCACAGATACGCAGTATTTT
.	.	TRBV7-6	TRBJ1-1	CASSLGSELNTEAFF	TGTGCCAGCAGCTTAGGGTCTGAGCTGAACACTGAAGCTTTCTTT